Presented here are 29 T cell receptor beta chains from one specimen sequenced in a study of memory CD4+ T cells and cytomegalovirus serostatus. The sort gate was single viable CD3+CD4+CD8-CD45RO+ cells for memory CD4+ T cells. Profiled with immunoSEQ multiplex PCR; TCRdb holds only in-frame clones, not every one. The data hold roughly 60,000 clones, with about 81% observed a single time. The sequencing sample was made of memory CD4+ T cells from blood. These receptors were obtained from an adult in good health and CMV-seronegative.

The genes are TRBV11-2 and TRBJ1-5; D is ambiguous. Trimming took off 1 base at V and 7 bases at J, with 8 bases between the two ends. The V gene's germline CDR1 is SGHAT and CDR2 FQNNGV. The CDR3 spans 13 residues. CDR3 DNA: TGTGCCAGCAGCTTAGTCCTGGGGCAGCCCCAGCATTTT. The encoded protein is CASSLVLGQPQHF.

V and J are TRBV6-5 and TRBJ2-1, with 8 bases identical to TRBD2. The germline gives CDR1 MNHEY, CDR2 SVGAGI. This CDR3 comprises 15 residues. Trimming took 5 bases from V and 3 from J; bases not matched to a gene: 6. For the CDR3, the DNA is TGTGCCAGCAGTAGGACTAGCCTTAACTACAATGAGCAGTTCTTC. Protein sequence: CASSRTSLNYNEQFF.

This sequence joins TRBV2 and TRBJ2-7; 10 bases map to TRBD2. V was clipped by 7 bases and J by 0 bases; unmatched bases: 6. The CDR3 length is 15 residues. Germline CDR1 is SNHLY and CDR2 is FYNNEI. This chain's CDR3 is CASTQLAGFSYEQYF. In DNA form, the CDR3 reads TGTGCCAGCACCCAACTAGCGGGATTCTCCTACGAGCAGTACTTC.

This clone is a singleton in its sample. V and J are TRBV15 and TRBJ1-1; maybe TRBD1 (5 bases). Germline values: CDR1 LNHNV, CDR2 YYDKDF (reference sequence). The V gene lost 0 bases and the J gene lost 1 base, with 6 bases spanning the gap. The CDR3 loop spans 14 amino acids. CDR3 residues: CATSRDGGNTEAFF. The CDR3 DNA reads TGTGCCACCAGCAGAGATGGGGGGAACACTGAAGCTTTCTTT.

The chain carries TRBV5-6 and TRBJ1-3; tentatively, D is TRBD1 (5 bases). Trimming removed 2 bases at V and 2 bases at J, with 17 bases between. This CDR3 is built from 17 residues. The V gene's germline CDR1 is SGHDT and CDR2 YYEEEE. CDR3 sequence: CASSLGGSWGAGNTIYF. Here the CDR3 DNA reads TGTGCCAGCAGCTTAGGAGGTTCTTGGGGCGCTGGAAACACCATATATTTT.

This clone was picked up a small number of times. J is TRBJ1-1 and V is TRBV28; D perhaps matches TRBD1 (6 bases). Germline loops: CDR1 MDHEN, CDR2 SYDVKM. The germline V and J ends were trimmed by 6 bases and 5 bases, with 25 bases remaining between them. The CDR3 has 17 residues. The CDR3 here is CASSSRWGGLGGTEAFF. Here the CDR3 DNA reads TGTGCCAGCAGCTCCCGTTGGGGGGGCCTTGGTGGTACTGAAGCTTTCTTT.

The gene calls are TRBV5-1 and TRBJ2-7; 9 bases line up with TRBD1. Per the germline V gene, CDR1 is SGHRS and CDR2 is YFSETQ. The V segment lost 4 bases and the J segment 9 bases; nucleotides outside the gene matches: 11. The CDR3 sequence is 14 residues long. The CDR3 DNA is TGCGCCAGCAGCACCCGGGACAGGGAGTTGGTGCAGTACTTC. Translation: CASSTRDRELVQYF.

The gene calls are TRBV7-8 and TRBJ2-1; TRBD2 agrees at 8 bases. With 1 base clipped from V and 8 bases from J, the junction kept 7 bases outside the gene matches. Germline V gene data show CDR1 as SGHVS and CDR2 as FQNEAQ. CDR3 length equals 15 residues. The CDR3: CASSLEGTRNHEQFF. The DNA of the CDR3 is TGTGCCAGCAGCTTAGAAGGGACTAGGAATCATGAGCAGTTCTTC.

The gene calls are TRBV30 and TRBJ1-5; 8 bases match TRBD1. Germline V lookup: CDR1 GTSNPN, CDR2 SVGIG (reference sequence). The CDR3 covers 15 residues. V shed 3 bases, J shed 5 bases, and the junction held 9 bases outside the gene matches. CDR3 amino acids: CAWSTRQGPDQPQHF. The CDR3 coding sequence is TGTGCCTGGAGCACTCGACAGGGGCCCGATCAGCCCCAGCATTTT. The variable domain in full, completed from reference TRBV30 and TRBJ1-5, reads SQTIHQWPATLVQPVGSPLSLECTVEGTSNPNLYWYRQAAGRGLQLLFYSVGIGQISSEVPQNLSASRPQDRQFILSSKKLLLSDSGFYLCAWSTRQGPDQPQHFGDGTRLSIL.

V usage is TRBV5-1 and J usage is TRBJ2-7; D is undetermined. This CDR3 has 15 residues. CDR1 is SGHRS, CDR2 YFSETQ, per germline. Trimming removed 4 bases from V and 6 bases from J, with 20 bases in between. Here the CDR3 DNA reads TGCGCCAGCAGCCCTAATTTCCAAATACCTCTCGAGCAGTACTTC. Residues: CASSPNFQIPLEQYF.

The chain carries TRBV29-1 and TRBJ1-2; D is ambiguous. Trimming pared 4 bases from V and 8 bases from J, leaving 14 bases between. The germline V gene has CDR1 SQVTM and CDR2 ANQGSEA. This CDR3 is 12 amino acids long. The DNA for the CDR3 is TGCAGCGTTGTTTTTGCCGGGGAAGGCTACACCTTC. Protein: CSVVFAGEGYTF.

The rearrangement links TRBV7-2 to TRBJ1-2; D perhaps matches TRBD1 (6 bases). Germline values: CDR1 SGHTA, CDR2 FQGNSA. The CDR3 covers 15 residues. Trimming removed 3 bases from V and 0 bases from J, with 11 bases in between. CDR3 in amino acids: CASSFWTVPNYGYTF. The CDR3, as DNA: TGTGCCAGCAGCTTTTGGACAGTCCCTAACTATGGCTACACCTTC. Drawing the rest from reference TRBV7-2 and TRBJ1-2, the complete variable domain is GAGVSQSPSNKVTEKGKDVELRCDPISGHTALYWYRQSLGQGLEFLIYFQGNSAPDKSGLPSDRFSAERTGGSVSTLTIQRTQQEDSAVYLCASSFWTVPNYGYTFGSGTRLTVV.

The V call is TRBV27, the J call TRBJ1-2; D is perhaps TRBD1 (6 bases). Looked up from germline, CDR1 is MNHEY and CDR2 is SMNVEV (reference sequence). This CDR3 spans 12 amino acids. V dropped 6 bases and J dropped 8 bases, with 13 bases sitting between them. The CDR3 loop is CASRSGVGGYTF. CDR3 DNA sequence: TGTGCCAGCAGATCAGGGGTTGGGGGCTACACCTTC.

V is TRBV6-5 and J is TRBJ1-1, with 7 positions matching TRBD1. CDR3 size: 15 residues. The germline V gene has CDR1 MNHEY and CDR2 SVGAGI. The ends lost 0 bases at V and 0 bases at J; junction bases unmatched: 1. This chain's CDR3 is CASSYSTGMNTEAFF. Here the CDR3 DNA reads TGTGCCAGCAGTTACTCGACAGGGATGAACACTGAAGCTTTCTTT.

This clone turned up a few times. The chain has TRBV19 and TRBJ1-1; TRBD1 agrees at 7 bases. V gave up 5 bases and J gave up 2 bases; unmatched junction bases: 2. The CDR3 is made up of 13 amino acids. Germline loops: CDR1 LNHDA, CDR2 SQIVND (reference sequence). As DNA, the CDR3 is TGTGCCAGTAGTTGGGACAGTAACACTGAAGCTTTCTTT. Translation: CASSWDSNTEAFF.

The chain couples TRBV10-3 to TRBJ2-7, with a possible D match to TRBD2 (6 bases). The CDR3 totals 14 residues. The germline gives CDR1 ENHRY, CDR2 SYGVKD. Trimming pared 8 bases from V and 6 bases from J, leaving 20 bases between. This CDR3 reads CAISRPGLAFEQYF. In DNA, the CDR3 is TGTGCCATCTCTCGCCCGGGACTCGCATTCGAGCAGTACTTC.

This chain connects TRBV4-3 to TRBJ1-4; D remains ambiguous. The ends were cut back, 4 bases at V and 5 bases at J, with 8 bases in the middle. The CDR3 has 13 residues. Per germline, CDR1 LGHNA and CDR2 YSLEER. The DNA of the CDR3 is TGCGCCAGCAGCCCGCGACGGAATGAAAAACTGTTTTTT. Translated: CASSPRRNEKLFF.

V is TRBV5-1 and J is TRBJ2-3; 7 bases are a match to TRBD1. Losses at the gene ends were 2 bases for V and 2 bases for J; bases not matched to a gene: 5. CDR3 length equals 15 residues. The germline gives CDR1 SGHRS, CDR2 YFSETQ. CDR3 residues: CASSFTGQFTDTQYF. In nucleotides, the CDR3 is TGCGCCAGCAGCTTTACGGGACAGTTCACAGATACGCAGTATTTT.

V is TRBV7-9 and J is TRBJ1-1, with D unresolved. V was pared by 2 bases and J by 8 bases, with 6 bases between. CDR3 length: 11 amino acids. The germline CDR1 and CDR2 sequences are SEHNR and FQNEAQ (reference sequence). This CDR3 reads CASSLTREAFF. The CDR3 nucleotides read TGTGCCAGCAGCTTAACCAGGGAAGCTTTCTTT. The variable domain in full, completed from reference TRBV7-9 and TRBJ1-1, reads DTGVSQNPRHKITKRGQNVTFRCDPISEHNRLYWYRQTLGQGPEFLTYFQNEAQLEKSRLLSDRFSAERPKGSFSTLEIQRTEQGDSAMYLCASSLTREAFFGQGTRLTVV.

This clone counts as medium-sized. V gene TRBV25-1 combines with J gene TRBJ2-2, with 8 positions matching TRBD2. The CDR3 runs 16 residues. The trim removed 2 bases at V and 5 bases at J, leaving 7 bases unmatched. Per germline, CDR1 MGHDK and CDR2 SYGVNS. The DNA for the CDR3 is TGTGCCAGCAGTGAAGCCCAGCGGGAGAGGACCGGGGAGCTGTTTTTT. This translates into CASSEAQRERTGELFF.

CDR3 loop: CASSERAYGYTF. CDR3 coding DNA: TGTGCCAGCAGTGAGAGAGCCTATGGCTACACCTTC. V gene TRBV2 combines with J gene TRBJ1-2; no clear D gene. Between the trimmed V and J ends, which lost 3 bases and 4 bases, there was a span of 6 bases. The CDR3 runs to 12 residues. The germline V gene has CDR1 SNHLY and CDR2 FYNNEI.

CDR3 sequence (DNA): TGTGCCAGCAGTTACCGCCAAAGTAGTGGGGGCTACACCTTC. This gives the protein CASSYRQSSGGYTF. The rearrangement links TRBV6-5 to TRBJ1-2; D gene unclear. CDR1 is MNHEY, CDR2 SVGAGI, per germline. The CDR3 extends over 14 amino acids. The V gene lost 2 bases and the J gene lost 8 bases, with 15 bases spanning the gap.

The CDR3 sequence is CAWTESYNEQFF. The CDR3 DNA is TGTGCCTGGACGGAGTCCTACAATGAGCAGTTCTTC. The chain links TRBV30 to TRBJ2-1; D uncertain. Trimming stripped 4 bases from V and 1 base from J, with 5 bases between. The CDR3 covers 12 residues. Germline V gene lookup returns CDR1 GTSNPN and CDR2 SVGIG (reference sequence). The full variable domain, completed using reference TRBV30 and TRBJ2-1, is SQTIHQWPATLVQPVGSPLSLECTVEGTSNPNLYWYRQAAGRGLQLLFYSVGIGQISSEVPQNLSASRPQDRQFILSSKKLLLSDSGFYLCAWTESYNEQFFGPGTRLTVL.

CDR3 region: CASSWFRESSYNEQFF. The CDR3 bases are TGTGCCAGCAGCTGGTTTCGGGAAAGCTCCTACAATGAGCAGTTCTTC. The chain links TRBV5-6 to TRBJ2-1; TRBD2 might be the D (5 bases). CDR1 SGHDT and CDR2 YYEEEE come from the germline V gene. There are 16 residues in the CDR3. V was shortened by 3 bases and J by 0 bases, with 13 bases between the two germline ends.

This clone occurred once. CDR3 amino acids: CASSTSLSSVVNTGELFF. Written as DNA, the CDR3 is TGTGCCAGCAGCACGAGCCTTTCTAGCGTAGTTAACACCGGGGAGCTGTTTTTT. The V gene is TRBV7-9, the J gene TRBJ2-2; D might be TRBD2 (6 bases). Trimming stripped 5 bases from V and 2 bases from J, with 21 bases between. CDR1 and CDR2 from the germline V gene are SEHNR and FQNEAQ (reference sequence). This CDR3 region has 18 residues.

This clone occurred once. The rearrangement links TRBV9 to TRBJ2-2; 8 nucleotides match TRBD1. Trimming cost V 3 bases and J 6 bases; bases outside gene matches: 4. The CDR3 length is 14 residues. Germline V gene lookup returns CDR1 SGDLS and CDR2 YYNGEE. CDR3 amino acids: CASSARTGSGELFF. CDR3 sequence (DNA): TGTGCCAGCAGCGCTAGGACAGGGTCCGGGGAGCTGTTTTTT. Combining the CDR3 with reference TRBV9 and TRBJ2-2 gives the whole variable domain DSGVTQTPKHLITATGQRVTLRCSPRSGDLSVYWYQQSLDQGLQFLIQYYNGEERAKGNILERFSAQQFPDLHSELNLSSLELGDSALYFCASSARTGSGELFFGEGSRLTVL.

V usage is TRBV30 and J usage is TRBJ2-1; 14 nucleotides agree with TRBD2. Germline loops: CDR1 GTSNPN, CDR2 SVGIG (reference sequence). The CDR3 is 15 residues long. V shed 3 bases, J shed 6 bases, and the junction held 4 bases outside the gene matches. The CDR3 sequence is CAWSPGLAGVNEQFF. The CDR3 DNA reads TGTGCCTGGAGCCCGGGACTAGCGGGAGTCAATGAGCAGTTCTTC. The whole variable domain, remainder taken from reference TRBV30 and TRBJ2-1, is SQTIHQWPATLVQPVGSPLSLECTVEGTSNPNLYWYRQAAGRGLQLLFYSVGIGQISSEVPQNLSASRPQDRQFILSSKKLLLSDSGFYLCAWSPGLAGVNEQFFGPGTRLTVL.

The CDR3 loop reads CASSYVGAEQFF. CDR3 bases: TGTGCCAGCAGTTACGTAGGGGCCGAGCAGTTCTTC. This sequence joins TRBV6-5 and TRBJ2-1; the D gene is possibly TRBD1 (5 bases). This CDR3 spans 12 amino acids. With 2 bases removed from V and 10 bases from J, the gap between germline ends came to 9 bases. From germline, CDR1 is MNHEY and CDR2 SVGAGI.

V is TRBV5-6 and J is TRBJ2-7; 13 bases fit TRBD2. Germline CDR1 SGHDT, CDR2 YYEEEE. V shed 5 bases and J 4 bases; nucleotides not matched to a gene: 9. The length of the CDR3 is 16 residues. CDR3 sequence: CASRYRTSGRKYEQYF. The DNA of the CDR3 is TGTGCCAGCAGATACCGGACTAGCGGGAGAAAGTACGAGCAGTACTTC.